The clone carrying this TCR beta chain showed up just once. No antigen is known for it. The sample originates from a study of blood T cells in healthy people across ages. Study results and limitations: Compared with aged donors, long-lived donors showed fewer expanded clones, suggesting selection.

Germline loops: CDR1 LNHDA, CDR2 SQIVND (reference sequence). V was clipped by 3 bases and J by 5 bases; unmatched bases: 4. The length of the CDR3 is 15 residues. Donors each provided around 9 milliliters of peripheral blood. PBMCs, at least 6 million per sample, were isolated. Using a J-beta primer mix together with a sample-barcoded 5' primer, a second PCR was run for roughly 6 to 12 cycles. Each CDR3 protein is one row after TCRdb ran MiXCR on the 5' RACE reads. The sample yields more than 1,000,000 distinct CDR3 sequences, about 23% seen once. This sample was shared with a second study, whose subject was T cells of mothers and their children.

The rearrangement uses TRBV19 and TRBJ2-3; 11 bases fit TRBD2. The source material was blood. The receptor was isolated from a girl aged 2-15 years in good health. This CDR3 reads CASSITSGSGDTQYF. The CDR3 DNA reads TGTGCCAGTAGTATTACTAGCGGGAGTGGAGATACGCAGTATTTT.